One and the same sample provided the 31 T cell receptor beta chains below, sequenced in a study of blood T cell repertoires in COVID-19. The method was immunoSEQ multiplex PCR; TCRdb's version includes in-frame clones alone and lacks a portion of them. The sample includes tens of thousands of clones, around 84% of them seen just once. Sequenced sample: peripheral blood. Receptors were obtained from a man aged 50 or older with acute or convalescent COVID-19.

This clone was observed once. This chain links TRBV7-8 with TRBJ1-2, with 9 bases that match TRBD1. J lost 5 bases, V lost 2 bases, and 3 bases had no gene match. The CDR3 extends over 14 amino acids. Germline V CDR1 and CDR2: SGHVS, FQNEAQ. The CDR3 loop reads CASSLTGQGYGYTF. CDR3 sequence (DNA): TGTGCCAGCAGCTTAACAGGACAGGGGTATGGCTACACCTTC.

Concerning this clone: The sample contains more than one DNA sequence encoding this CDR3. This chain joins TRBV18 and TRBJ1-5, with no clear D. V shed 2 bases and J shed 3 bases, with 8 bases lying between them. The CDR3 is 14 amino acids. CDR1 and CDR2 from the germline V gene are KGHSH and LQKENI. CDR3 sequence (DNA): TGTGCCAGCTCACCAAACAGAGACAATCAGCCCCAGCATTTT. Translation gives CASSPNRDNQPQHF.

The chain recombines TRBV19 with TRBJ1-2, with D tentatively TRBD1 (6 bases). The CDR3 runs to 17 residues. Germline lookup yields CDR1 LNHDA and CDR2 SQIVND (reference sequence). V lost 8 bases, J lost 2 bases, and 24 bases lay in between. CDR3 nucleotide sequence: TGTGCCAGTCAGTCGGGGGGGAACAGGGACGCAAACTATGGCTACACCTTC. This encodes CASQSGGNRDANYGYTF.

This clone has just one count. The V gene is TRBV10-3, the J gene TRBJ2-4; 7 bases match TRBD2. Germline CDR1 reads ENHRY; CDR2 reads SYGVKD. The CDR3 extends over 16 amino acids. V was clipped by 0 bases and J by 2 bases; unmatched bases: 4. The CDR3 sequence: CAISESAGVSKNIQYF. Written as DNA, the CDR3 is TGTGCCATCAGTGAGTCCGCGGGAGTGTCCAAAAACATTCAGTACTTC.

A single count supports this clone. The chain links TRBV3-1 (or the pseudogene TRBV3-2) to TRBJ2-7, with D uncertain. The CDR3 has 13 residues. Germline-derived CDR1 and CDR2 are LGHDT and YNNKEL (reference sequence). Trimming removed 4 bases from V and 0 bases from J, with 7 bases in between. The CDR3 reads CASSRADSYEQYF. The DNA of the CDR3 is TGTGCCAGCAGCCGGGCAGACTCCTACGAGCAGTACTTC.

The chain joins TRBV27 to TRBJ2-1; 8 nucleotides agree with TRBD2. This CDR3 contains 16 residues. After removal of 4 bases from V and 3 bases from J, the junction contained 8 bases not matched to a gene. Germline loops: CDR1 MNHEY, CDR2 SMNVEV (reference sequence). This CDR3 is CASSSPGTSFYNEQFF. The CDR3 DNA follows: TGTGCCAGCAGTTCACCCGGGACTAGTTTCTACAATGAGCAGTTCTTC.

This clone has a handful of counts. This rearrangement joins TRBV7-9 to TRBJ1-6; D unclear. V lost 6 bases, J lost 4 bases, and 10 bases lay in between. CDR3 size: 14 residues. The V gene's germline CDR1 is SEHNR and CDR2 FQNEAQ (reference sequence). The CDR3 here is CASSGRTYNSPLHF. The CDR3 nucleotides are TGTGCCAGCAGTGGGCGGACTTATAATTCACCCCTCCACTTT.

The chain has TRBV10-3 and TRBJ2-4, with 9 bases matching TRBD2. Unmatched junction bases numbered 13, after V lost 3 bases and J lost 7 bases. Germline assignment: CDR1 ENHRY and CDR2 SYGVKD. CDR3 length equals 17 residues. CDR3 bases: TGTGCCATCAGTGACAGGGGACTAGCAGGGGGATCGAACATTCAGTACTTC. It encodes CAISDRGLAGGSNIQYF.

This rearrangement joins TRBV7-8 to TRBJ2-5; 10 bases are shared with TRBD1. Trimming cost V 3 bases and J 4 bases; bases outside gene matches: 5. Germline CDR1 SGHVS, CDR2 FQNEAQ. There are 15 residues in the CDR3. Here the CDR3 reads CASSFSRDRGETQYF. In DNA, the CDR3 is TGTGCCAGCAGCTTTTCTCGGGACAGGGGAGAGACCCAGTACTTC.

The chain is built from TRBV5-1 and TRBJ1-4, with D perhaps matching TRBD1 (5 bases). The germline V and J ends were trimmed by 4 bases and 8 bases, with 12 bases remaining between them. The CDR3 is 13 amino acids. Germline CDR1 and CDR2: SGHRS and YFSETQ. This CDR3 is CASSPARGEKLFF. CDR3 bases: TGCGCCAGCAGCCCGGCGCGGGGGGAAAAACTGTTTTTT.

This rearrangement joins TRBV7-2 to TRBJ1-1; D not certain. The V and J ends lost 8 bases and 5 bases respectively, with 18 bases between them. CDR1 and CDR2 from the germline V gene are SGHTA and FQGNSA. This CDR3 has 14 amino acids. Here the CDR3 reads CASGSPGIRTEAFF. As DNA, the CDR3 is TGTGCCAGCGGATCCCCGGGAATTAGGACTGAAGCTTTCTTT.

This clone was observed a single time. The chain recombines TRBV4-2 with TRBJ2-5; 16 nucleotides line up with TRBD2. The V gene's germline CDR1 is LGHNA and CDR2 YNFKEQ. This CDR3 spans 19 amino acids. J was trimmed by 5 bases and V by 4 bases; bases with no gene match: 13. The CDR3 region is CASSPHRGLAGGLAETQYF. In nucleotides, the CDR3 is TGTGCCAGCAGCCCCCATCGGGGACTAGCGGGGGGGCTCGCCGAGACCCAGTACTTC.

In this sample, this clone turned up a few times. This chain joins TRBV4-1 and TRBJ1-5, with D perhaps TRBD1 (5 bases). The CDR3 consists of 15 residues. Germline CDR1 reads MGHRA; CDR2 reads YSYEKL. V lost 4 bases and J 1 base, leaving 11 bases between the germline ends. CDR3 amino acids: CASSLGEGSNQPQHF. DNA of the CDR3: TGCGCCAGCAGCCTGGGGGAGGGGAGCAATCAGCCCCAGCATTTT.

The V gene is TRBV5-5, the J gene TRBJ1-4; the D gene is possibly TRBD1 (5 bases). Deletions cut 4 bases from V and 7 bases from J, with 17 bases between. Per the germline V gene, CDR1 is SGHKS and CDR2 is YYEKEE (reference sequence). CDR3 length: 15 residues. The CDR3 DNA is TGTGCCAGCAGCAGTCAGGGAGGGGAGTTTGAAAAACTGTTTTTT. Its translation is CASSSQGGEFEKLFF.

The chain uses TRBV28 and TRBJ2-7; TRBD2 matches 7 bases. J gave up 2 bases and V 6 bases, and 7 bases lay outside the gene matches. Looked up from germline, CDR1 is MDHEN and CDR2 is SYDVKM. The CDR3 extends over 14 amino acids. CDR3 sequence: CASSLAAPTYEQYF. The CDR3 coding sequence is TGTGCCAGCAGCCTAGCGGCCCCGACCTACGAGCAGTACTTC.

This chain connects TRBV28 to TRBJ1-2; 8 bases align to TRBD1. Germline CDR1 and CDR2: MDHEN and SYDVKM. The CDR3 consists of 14 residues. The trim removed 1 base at V and 7 bases at J, leaving 5 bases unmatched. Here the CDR3 reads CASSLYQGAFGYTF. CDR3 in DNA: TGTGCCAGCAGTTTATACCAGGGGGCGTTTGGCTACACCTTC.

J is TRBJ1-3 and V is TRBV15; perhaps TRBD1 as D (5 bases). The CDR3 runs 15 residues. Looked up from germline, CDR1 is LNHNV and CDR2 is YYDKDF (reference sequence). Trimming took 1 base from V and 2 from J, leaving 9 bases between them. CDR3 residues: CATSRGAGTGNTIYF. CDR3 sequence (DNA): TGTGCCACCAGCAGAGGGGCAGGGACTGGAAACACCATATATTTT.

This clone was seen a handful of times. The CDR3 DNA reads as TGTGCCAGCTCAGAGGGTGGCAATCAGCCCCAGCATTTT. It specifies CASSEGGNQPQHF. The chain employs TRBV18 and TRBJ1-5; no definite D call. There are 13 residues in the CDR3. Germline CDR1 reads KGHSH; CDR2 reads LQKENI. V was pared by 5 bases and J by 2 bases, with 7 bases between.

The gene calls are TRBV5-8 and TRBJ1-5, with a possible D match to TRBD1 (5 bases). V was trimmed by 3 bases and J by 5 bases, leaving 15 bases between them. This CDR3 has 15 amino acids. The germline V gene has CDR1 SGHTS and CDR2 YDEGEE. The CDR3 sequence: CASSSPGLGDQPQHF. In nucleotides, the CDR3 is TGTGCCAGCAGCTCGCCTGGGTTAGGGGATCAGCCCCAGCATTTT. Drawing the rest from reference TRBV5-8 and TRBJ1-5, the complete variable domain is EAGVTQSPTHLIKTRGQQATLRCSPISGHTSVYWYQQALGLGLQFLLWYDEGEERNRGNFPPRFSGRQFPNYSSELNVNALELEDSALYLCASSSPGLGDQPQHFGDGTRLSIL.

The chain combines TRBV5-5 with TRBJ2-3; D unresolved. Deletions cut 4 bases from V and 0 bases from J, with 12 bases between. This CDR3 contains 15 residues. From germline, CDR1 is SGHKS and CDR2 YYEKEE (reference sequence). This CDR3 is CASSAASFSTDTQYF. The CDR3 bases are TGTGCCAGCAGCGCGGCCAGCTTTAGCACAGATACGCAGTATTTT. Based on the CDR3 plus reference TRBV5-5 and TRBJ2-3, the full variable domain is DAGVTQSPTHLIKTRGQQVTLRCSPISGHKSVSWYQQVLGQGPQFIFQYYEKEERGRGNFPDRFSARQFPNYSSELNVNALLLGDSALYLCASSAASFSTDTQYFGPGTRLTVL.

J is TRBJ2-3 and V is TRBV24-1; TRBD2 matches at 9 bases. V dropped 1 base and J dropped 6; count of bases not matched to a gene: 10. Germline V CDR1 and CDR2: KGHDR, SFDVKD. CDR3 length: 17 residues. CDR3 protein: CATSDFWAGGGDDTQYF. Written as DNA, the CDR3 is TGTGCCACCAGTGATTTTTGGGCGGGAGGGGGTGATGATACGCAGTATTTT.

The V call is TRBV6-5, the J call TRBJ1-3; no clear D. The germline V gene encodes CDR1 MNHEY and CDR2 SVGAGI. V lost 3 bases to trimming and J lost 4 bases, with 10 bases between them. CDR3 size: 14 residues. The CDR3 DNA follows: TGTGCCAGCAGTTATACAGATAAAGGAAACACCATATATTTT. It specifies CASSYTDKGNTIYF.

The rearrangement links TRBV11-2 to TRBJ2-1, with D unresolved. The germline CDR1 and CDR2 sequences are SGHAT and FQNNGV. Trimming shortened V by 7 bases and J by 0 bases, and 25 bases separated the two germline ends. This CDR3 has 19 amino acids. DNA of the CDR3: TGTGCCAGCACCTTGCCAGCAGCCCACTATGTGGTCTCCTACAATGAGCAGTTCTTC. It encodes CASTLPAAHYVVSYNEQFF.

This clone was observed a single time. The CDR3: CASSRDLRREKLFF. In nucleotides, the CDR3 is TGTGCCAGCAGCCGGGACTTACGGCGGGAAAAACTGTTTTTT. The V call is TRBV5-8, the J call TRBJ1-4; D is possibly TRBD1 (5 bases). The CDR3 consists of 14 residues. Germline V gene lookup returns CDR1 SGHTS and CDR2 YDEGEE. Trimming took 4 bases from V and 8 from J, leaving 15 bases between them.

This clone turned up a few times. This chain links TRBV7-3 with TRBJ2-1; TRBD1 agrees at 7 bases. The CDR3 sequence is 15 residues long. The germline CDR1 and CDR2 sequences are SGHTA and FQGTGA. J gave up 4 bases and V 5 bases, and 8 bases lay outside the gene matches. The CDR3 region is CASSEQPGQYNEQFF. The DNA for the CDR3 is TGTGCCAGCAGCGAACAACCGGGACAGTACAATGAGCAGTTCTTC.

The chain couples TRBV28 to TRBJ2-4; weak D call: TRBD1 (6 bases). This CDR3 is 15 amino acids long. The V end lost 5 bases, the J end lost 0 bases, and 11 bases lay between the germline ends. Germline V gives CDR1 MDHEN, CDR2 SYDVKM. CDR3 protein: CASSPPGVAKNIQYF. The CDR3 DNA sequence: TGTGCCAGCAGTCCGCCAGGGGTAGCCAAAAACATTCAGTACTTC.

This rearrangement joins TRBV2 to TRBJ2-7; 8 bases match TRBD1. Germline V gives CDR1 SNHLY, CDR2 FYNNEI. This CDR3 has 14 amino acids. Trimming cost V 3 bases and J 8 bases; bases outside gene matches: 9. CDR3 protein: CASSDIRTGSKQYF. The CDR3 DNA reads as TGTGCCAGCAGTGATATTAGGACAGGGAGCAAGCAGTACTTC.

The V call is TRBV6-5, the J call TRBJ1-3; D possibly corresponds to TRBD1 (5 bases). Trimming stripped 2 bases from V and 1 base from J, with 9 bases between. CDR1 MNHEY and CDR2 SVGAGI come from the germline V gene. The CDR3 runs 15 residues. The CDR3 bases are TGTGCCAGCAGTTACGGAGGGGAGTCTGGAAACACCATATATTTT. It codes for CASSYGGESGNTIYF.

V usage is TRBV12-3 or TRBV12-4 and J usage is TRBJ1-1; unclear D gene. Trimming took 10 bases from V and 0 from J, leaving 9 bases between them. The CDR3 has 12 amino acids. CDR3: CATTEMNTEAFF. The CDR3 coding sequence is TGTGCCACTACAGAGATGAACACTGAAGCTTTCTTT.

The chain links TRBV30 to TRBJ2-3; a possible D gene is TRBD1 (6 bases). V was cut by 8 bases and J by 4 bases, with 16 bases left in between. Germline-derived CDR1 and CDR2 are GTSNPN and SVGIG (reference sequence). The CDR3 sequence is 13 residues long. CDR3 nucleotide sequence: TGTGCCCGGACAATTAAGGGGGCAGATACGCAGTATTTT. Residues: CARTIKGADTQYF.

CDR3 in amino acids: CASTSGWVNQPQHF. The CDR3 DNA is TGTGCCAGCACCTCGGGGTGGGTGAATCAGCCCCAGCATTTT. V gene TRBV2 combines with J gene TRBJ1-5, with D uncertain. This CDR3 contains 14 residues. V gave up 7 bases and J gave up 4 bases, with 14 bases separating them. Germline V gene lookup returns CDR1 SNHLY and CDR2 FYNNEI. Variable domain in full (rest from reference TRBV2 and TRBJ1-5): EPEVTQTPSHQVTQMGQEVILRCVPISNHLYFYWYRQILGQKVEFLVSFYNNEISEKSEIFDDQFSVERPDGSNFTLKIRSTKLEDSAMYFCASTSGWVNQPQHFGDGTRLSIL.